The present entry profiles one TCR beta chain with its context. Naivety among CD8 cells was defined by CD45RO negativity and positive CCR7 selection, thereby excluding terminally differentiated effector memory CD45RA+ cells. Profiling relied on immunoSEQ multiplex PCR, and the TCRdb table lists in-frame clones only, not all of them. The table lists nearly 2 million clones, roughly 94% of them singletons. The entry originates in a study of shared clonotypes between healthy human individuals. The CDR3 is made up of 13 amino acids. Per germline, CDR1 MDHEN and CDR2 SYDVKM. The V end lost 2 bases, the J end lost 6 bases, and 8 bases lay between the germline ends.

This chain links TRBV28 with TRBJ2-1; no definite D call. This receptor was taken from a man aged 18-30 years in good health. The sample consisted of naive CD8+ T cells sorted from blood. DNA for the CDR3: TGTGCCAGCAGTTTACTGGACGGCAATGAGCAGTTCTTC. Protein: CASSLLDGNEQFF.